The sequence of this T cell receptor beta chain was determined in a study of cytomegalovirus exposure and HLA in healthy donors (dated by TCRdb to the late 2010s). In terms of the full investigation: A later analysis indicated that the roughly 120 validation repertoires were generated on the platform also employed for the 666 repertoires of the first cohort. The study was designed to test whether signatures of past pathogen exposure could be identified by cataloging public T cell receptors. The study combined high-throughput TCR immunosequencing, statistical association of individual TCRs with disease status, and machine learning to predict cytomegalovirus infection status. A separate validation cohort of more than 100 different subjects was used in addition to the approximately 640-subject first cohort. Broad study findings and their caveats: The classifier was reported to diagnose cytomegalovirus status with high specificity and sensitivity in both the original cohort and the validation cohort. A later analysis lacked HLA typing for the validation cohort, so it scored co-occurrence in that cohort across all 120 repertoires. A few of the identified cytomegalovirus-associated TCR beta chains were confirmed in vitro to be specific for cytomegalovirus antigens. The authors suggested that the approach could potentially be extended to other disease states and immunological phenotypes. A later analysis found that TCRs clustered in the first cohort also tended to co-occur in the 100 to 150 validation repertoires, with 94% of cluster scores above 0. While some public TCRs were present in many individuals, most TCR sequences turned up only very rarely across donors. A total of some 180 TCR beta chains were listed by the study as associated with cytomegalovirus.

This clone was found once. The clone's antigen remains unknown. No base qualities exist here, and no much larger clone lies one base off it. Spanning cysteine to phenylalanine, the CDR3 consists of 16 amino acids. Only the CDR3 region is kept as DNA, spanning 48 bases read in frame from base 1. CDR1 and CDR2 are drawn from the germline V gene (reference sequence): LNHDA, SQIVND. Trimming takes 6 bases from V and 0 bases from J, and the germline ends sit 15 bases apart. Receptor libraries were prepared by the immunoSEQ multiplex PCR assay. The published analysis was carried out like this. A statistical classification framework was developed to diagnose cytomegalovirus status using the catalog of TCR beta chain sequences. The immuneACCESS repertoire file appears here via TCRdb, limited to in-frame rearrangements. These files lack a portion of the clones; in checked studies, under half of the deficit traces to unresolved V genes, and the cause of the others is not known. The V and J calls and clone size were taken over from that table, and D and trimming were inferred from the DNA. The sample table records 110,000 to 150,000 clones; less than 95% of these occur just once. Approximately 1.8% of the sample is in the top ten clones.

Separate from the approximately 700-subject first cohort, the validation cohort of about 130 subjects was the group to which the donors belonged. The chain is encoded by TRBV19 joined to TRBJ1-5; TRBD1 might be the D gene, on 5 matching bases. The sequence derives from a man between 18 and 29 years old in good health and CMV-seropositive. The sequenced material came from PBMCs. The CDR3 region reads CASSLGGGNSNQPQHF. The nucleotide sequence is TGTGCCAGTAGCCTCGGGGGTGGGAATAGCAATCAGCCCCAGCATTTT.